This T cell receptor beta chain was documented in a study of response to subunit inactivated influenza vaccine. Study results and limitations: Few additional T cells are recruited per seasonal influenza vaccination, authors suggested.

The CDR3 totals 12 residues. Germline-derived CDR1 and CDR2 are ENHRY and SYGVKD. V lost 7 bases and J lost 4, with 11 bases in between. MiXCR, run by TCRdb on the RT-PCR reads, gives a single entry per CDR3 protein. This repertoire shows hundreds of thousands of distinct CDR3 sequences, roughly 23% found once; its top ten account for under 2.5%. As concerns this clonotype: The antigen remains undetermined.

The receptor was derived from a man aged 50 to 60 who received an inactivated influenza vaccine. The input for sequencing was CD4+ T cells sorted from PBMCs, taken roughly 5 days after vaccination. J is TRBJ2-7 and V is TRBV10-3; D gene unclear. The CDR3 reads CAITSDRYEQYF. DNA of the CDR3: TGTGCCATCACCTCGGACCGGTACGAGCAGTACTTC.